This section outlines one T cell receptor (beta chain) sequence together with its context. Its matching antigen is unknown. Lacking the conserved final phenylalanine or tryptophan, this CDR3 likely reflects a read error. A modified ARM-PCR protocol with three rounds of nested PCR amplified TCRbeta. One entry per CDR3 protein, called by TCRdb with MiXCR from the multiplex PCR reads. The repertoire holds 200,000 to 250,000 distinct CDR3 sequences, with roughly 70% as singletons. CDR3 length: 15 amino acids. In germline, CDR1 is SGHRS, CDR2 YFSETQ. V lost 1 base, J lost 0 bases, and 8 bases lay in between. This record belongs to a study of tumor and adjacent non-tumor tissue in lung cancer. Study-wide background: Patients comprised about a dozen adenocarcinoma, 2 squamous cell carcinoma and 1 small cell lung cancer. Patients were aged about 31 to 85, around ten men and 4 to 6 women, stage I to III.

Study-wide results and caveats: Top 100 clones took a larger repertoire share in normal lung.

This sample's RNA came from whole unsorted tissue. Newly diagnosed lung cancer patients had thoracic surgery in China, August–late 2014, without prior chemotherapy. Sequencing was carried out using lung tumor tissue. The V and J genes are TRBV5-1 and TRBJ1-3, with D possibly TRBD1 on 6 matching bases. The receptor comes from a man in his 60s with non-small cell lung cancer. CDR3 protein: CASSLSGVSGNTIYL. The CDR3 region has the DNA TGCGCCAGCAGCTTGTCAGGGGTCTCTGGAAACACCATATATTTG.